This is a list of T cell receptor beta chains from one sample in a study of cytomegalovirus exposure and HLA in healthy donors. Sequenced by immunoSEQ multiplex PCR; TCRdb stores in-frame clones only, minus some. Of more than 60,000 clones listed, 70% to 80% are singletons. The source material was PBMCs. The receptors here all came from a man aged 18 to 35 in good health and CMV-seronegative. Both conserved end residues are part of each CDR3. The D gene is left open where the match is weak. Part of the rows lack a size; the others show once, few, many or a class for expanded clones.

>TRBD1|few|TRBV7-6|TRBJ2-5
CASSRGQGGVGETQYF
TGTGCCAGCAGCCGGGGACAGGGGGGGGTTGGGGAGACCCAGTACTTC
>.|.|TRBV4-2|TRBJ1-1
CASSQDRKGPLMNTEAFF
TGTGCCAGCAGCCAAGACCGAAAGGGGCCCCTCATGAACACTGAAGCTTTCTTT
>TRBD1|few|TRBV4-2|TRBJ1-5
CASSQDLDRVRWQPQHF
TGTGCCAGCAGCCAAGATCTTGACAGGGTAAGGTGGCAGCCCCAGCATTTT
>.|few|TRBV19|TRBJ2-2
CASSIALSNTGELFF
TGTGCCAGTAGTATAGCCCTTTCGAACACCGGGGAGCTGTTTTTT
>TRBD1|.|TRBV7-9|TRBJ2-1
CASSLEGGTGNEQFF
TGTGCCAGCAGCTTAGAGGGGGGGACAGGGAATGAGCAGTTCTTC
>.|.|TRBV7-9|TRBJ1-5
CASSLDGGRNQPQHF
TGTGCCAGCAGCTTAGATGGCGGCCGCAATCAGCCCCAGCATTTT
>TRBD1|.|TRBV9|TRBJ2-5
CASSDTTTGGETQYF
TGTGCCAGCAGCGATACCACCACAGGGGGAGAGACCCAGTACTTC
>TRBD2|.|TRBV5-4|TRBJ2-7
CASRDIAGNSYEQYF
TGTGCCAGCAGGGACATAGCGGGGAACTCCTACGAGCAGTACTTC
>TRBD1|few|TRBV4-3|TRBJ1-1
CASSHASTGGYTEAFF
TGCGCCAGCAGCCACGCCTCGACAGGGGGATACACTGAAGCTTTCTTT
>.|.|TRBV10-2|TRBJ2-7
CASSDSDRPNEQYF
TGCGCCAGCAGTGATTCCGACAGGCCCAACGAGCAGTACTTC
>.|.|TRBV5-1|TRBJ2-3
CASSLEWSGTDTQYF
TGCGCCAGCAGCTTGGAGTGGTCGGGCACAGATACGCAGTATTTT
>TRBD1|.|TRBV7-2|TRBJ1-2
CASSPYGTGGFLDGYTF
TGTGCCAGCAGCCCCTATGGGACAGGGGGCTTCCTGGATGGCTACACCTTC
>.|.|TRBV2|TRBJ2-6
CASSESRYGANVLTF
TGTGCCAGCAGTGAATCGCGGTATGGGGCCAACGTCCTGACTTTC